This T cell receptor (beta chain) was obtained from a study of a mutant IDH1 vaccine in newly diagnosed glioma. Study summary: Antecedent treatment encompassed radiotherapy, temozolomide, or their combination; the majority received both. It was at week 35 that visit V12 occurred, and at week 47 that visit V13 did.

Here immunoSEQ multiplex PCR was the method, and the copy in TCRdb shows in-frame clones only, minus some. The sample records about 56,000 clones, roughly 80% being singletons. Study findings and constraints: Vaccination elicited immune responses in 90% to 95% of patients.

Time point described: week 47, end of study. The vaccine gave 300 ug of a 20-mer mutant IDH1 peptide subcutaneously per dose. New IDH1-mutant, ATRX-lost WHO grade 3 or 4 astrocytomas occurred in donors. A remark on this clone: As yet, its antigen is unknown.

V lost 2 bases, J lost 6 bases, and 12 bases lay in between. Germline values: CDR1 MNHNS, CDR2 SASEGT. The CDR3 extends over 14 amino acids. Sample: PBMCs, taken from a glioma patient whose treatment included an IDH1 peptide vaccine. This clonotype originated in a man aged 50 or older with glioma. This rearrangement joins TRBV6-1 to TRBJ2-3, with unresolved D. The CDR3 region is CASSELGRRDTQYF. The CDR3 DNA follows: TGTGCCAGCAGTGAACTTGGGCGCAGGGATACGCAGTATTTT.